These T cell receptor beta chains were read from a single sample in a study of CD8+ T cells in alopecia areata. Sequencing used immunoSEQ multiplex PCR; TCRdb keeps in-frame clones, though not all of them. Of some 170,000 clones listed, 58% are singletons. This sample comprised CD4+ T cells sorted from blood, obtained at approximately week 55, from a patient treated with tofacitinib. The receptors come from a human donor with alopecia areata. The CDR3 runs from the conserved cysteine through the conserved F or W. Each record gives: CDR3 length, D gene, V gene, J gene, clone size, CDR3 DNA, CDR3 protein. A D gene is named only where the DNA matches it firmly. Rows may omit the clone size; those that give it use once, few, many or a size class.

13	-	TRBV7-9	TRBJ1-1	-	TGTGCCAGCAGCTTAGATATGAACACTGAAGCTTTCTTT	CASSLDMNTEAFF
14	-	TRBV5-1	TRBJ1-2	-	TGCGCCAGCAGCTCGGGTCAGGAGGGGTATGGCTACACCTTC	CASSSGQEGYGYTF
15	-	TRBV19	TRBJ1-2	-	TGTGCCAGCAGGGTCGACAGCGGGTGGGCGTATGGCTACACCTTC	CASRVDSGWAYGYTF
14	TRBD2	TRBV5-1	TRBJ2-5	once	TGCGCCAGCAGCTTGGCTAGCGGGCAAGAGACCCAGTACTTC	CASSLASGQETQYF
15	-	TRBV11-2	TRBJ1-1	-	TGTGCCAGCAGCCCGGTCCCGGGGACGAACACTGAAGCTTTCTTT	CASSPVPGTNTEAFF
13	-	TRBV27	TRBJ1-1	-	TGTGCCAGCAAAGCTGGTGGCAGGGCGAGGGCTTTCTTT	CASKAGGRARAFF
12	-	TRBV30	TRBJ2-2	few	TGTGCCTGGAGTGCCAACACCGGGGAGCTGTTTTTT	CAWSANTGELFF
16	TRBD1	TRBV5-1	TRBJ1-6	-	TGCGCCAGCAGCTCCAGGACAGGGGATTCTAATTCACCCCTCCACTTT	CASSSRTGDSNSPLHF
13	-	TRBV11-1	TRBJ2-7	-	TGTGCCAGCAGCATGACGCCATCCTACGAGCAGTACTTC	CASSMTPSYEQYF
16	TRBD2	TRBV5-1	TRBJ2-3	few	TGCGCCAGCAGCTTGCCTAGCGGGGAACGCACAGATACGCAGTATTTT	CASSLPSGERTDTQYF
14	TRBD1	TRBV27	TRBJ2-6	few	TGTGCCAGCAGTTCCTCCGGGACAGGGAACGTCCTGACTTTC	CASSSSGTGNVLTF
13	-	TRBV2	TRBJ1-6	-	TGTGCCAGCAGTGACAGGGAGGCTTCACCCCTCCACTTT	CASSDREASPLHF
13	-	TRBV2	TRBJ2-7	once	TGTGCCAGTTCCGGGACGGACACCTACGAGCAGTACTTC	CASSGTDTYEQYF
16	-	TRBV4-1	TRBJ1-4	few	TGCGCCAGCAGCCGTGGTCCGGGCCCCATCGGGGAAAAACTGTTTTTT	CASSRGPGPIGEKLFF
14	-	TRBV7-2	TRBJ2-1	few	TGTGCCAGCAGCTTAGGGGTTTCTTACAATGAGCAGTTCTTC	CASSLGVSYNEQFF
17	TRBD2	TRBV6-4	TRBJ2-1	many	TGTGCCAGCAGGCGAACCCCAGGAGCGGGGGGGAACAATGAGCAGTTCTTC	CASRRTPGAGGNNEQFF
13	-	TRBV11-2	TRBJ1-2	-	TGTGCCAGCAGCTTAGAGCCGACCTCGGGCTACACCTTC	CASSLEPTSGYTF
15	-	TRBV6-1	TRBJ1-2	-	TGTGCCAGCAGACTCGACTCGACAGGATCATATGGCTACACCTTC	CASRLDSTGSYGYTF
16	TRBD1	TRBV2	TRBJ1-5	-	TGTGCCAGCAGTTCTCGGACAGGACGGGGCAATCAGCCCCAGCATTTT	CASSSRTGRGNQPQHF
16	-	TRBV10-3	TRBJ1-6	many	TGTGCCACCAGGGTGGGCTTAACCGGGACGGGTTCGCCCCTCCACTTT	CATRVGLTGTGSPLHF
16	-	TRBV11-2	TRBJ2-7	once	TGTGCCAGCAGCAACCTAGGGGGCGGGAAGGGTTACGAGCAGTACTTC	CASSNLGGGKGYEQYF
10	TRBD1	TRBV2	TRBJ2-4	-	TGTGCCAGCGGACAGGGCACTCAGTACTTC	CASGQGTQYF
13	-	TRBV29-1	TRBJ1-3	-	TGCAGCGTTGAGGGGGGGTCTGGAAACACCATATATTTT	CSVEGGSGNTIYF
17	-	TRBV5-1	TRBJ2-2	once	TGCGCCAGCAGCTTGAACTCACAGGGAACGAACACCGGGGAGCTGTTTTTT	CASSLNSQGTNTGELFF
13	-	TRBV2	TRBJ1-5	-	TGTGCCTGCAAGCAGAGTAGCAATCAGCCCCAGCATTTT	CACKQSSNQPQHF
15	-	TRBV19	TRBJ1-6	few	TGTGCCAGTAGTATTGGAAGGGCCTATAATTCACCCCTCCACTTT	CASSIGRAYNSPLHF
12	TRBD1	TRBV5-1	TRBJ2-7	-	TGCGCCAGCAGCTCGACAGGGGGCGAGCAGTACTTC	CASSSTGGEQYF
19	TRBD2	TRBV29-1	TRBJ2-3	-	TGCAGCGTTGGTTCTTTTATGGCTAGCGGGGGTGTACCGACAGATACGCAGTATTTT	CSVGSFMASGGVPTDTQYF
14	-	TRBV2	TRBJ2-5	few	TGTGCCAGCAGGGCGCAGGGCTTACAAGAGACCCAGTACTTC	CASRAQGLQETQYF
15	TRBD1	TRBV30	TRBJ2-6	-	TGTGCCTGGAGTGAGGGGGCGCGAGGGGCCAACGTCCTGACTTTC	CAWSEGARGANVLTF
12	-	TRBV30	TRBJ2-5	-	TGTGCCTCGAAAGGTAATGGAGAGACCCAGTACTTC	CASKGNGETQYF
13	-	TRBV2	TRBJ2-2	-	TGTGCCAGCAGTGAAGCCACGACACTCAAGCTGTTTTTT	CASSEATTLKLFF
14	-	TRBV7-3	TRBJ2-5	-	TGTTTAGTAGAAACTAGTACCCAACAAGAGACCCAGTACTTC	CLVETSTQQETQYF
14	TRBD1	TRBV6-5	TRBJ1-6	-	TGTGCCAGCGGGGTAGGGACAGAAGCTTCACCCCTCCACTTT	CASGVGTEASPLHF
12	-	TRBV30	TRBJ1-2	-	TGTGCCTGGAGTGCAGGGAACTATGGCTACACCTTC	CAWSAGNYGYTF
11	-	TRBV5-6	TRBJ2-2	-	TGTGCCAGCAGCTTAGCCGGGGAGCTGTTTTTT	CASSLAGELFF
14	-	TRBV19	TRBJ2-3	once	TGTGCCAGTAGGCCTACTAGAGACACAGATACGCAGTATTTT	CASRPTRDTDTQYF